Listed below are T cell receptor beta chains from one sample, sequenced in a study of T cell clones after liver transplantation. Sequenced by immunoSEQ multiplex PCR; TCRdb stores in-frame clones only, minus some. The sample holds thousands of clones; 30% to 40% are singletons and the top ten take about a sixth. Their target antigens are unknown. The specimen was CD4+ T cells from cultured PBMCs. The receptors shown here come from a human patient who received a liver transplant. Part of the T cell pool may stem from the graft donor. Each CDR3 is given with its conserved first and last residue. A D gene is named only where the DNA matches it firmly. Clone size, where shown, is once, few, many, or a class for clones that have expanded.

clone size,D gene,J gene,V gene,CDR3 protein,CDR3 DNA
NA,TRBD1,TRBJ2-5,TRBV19,CASSPPRRGGAETQYF,TGTGCCAGTAGCCCACCCCGGCGAGGGGGCGCGGAGACCCAGTACTTC
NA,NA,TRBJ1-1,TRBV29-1,CSVVPLNTEAFF,TGCAGCGTTGTGCCCCTGAACACTGAAGCTTTCTTT
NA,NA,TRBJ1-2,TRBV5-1,CASSLQGVQGYTF,TGCGCCAGCAGCTTGCAAGGGGTGCAGGGCTACACCTTC
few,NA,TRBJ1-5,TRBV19,CASGGWSNQPQHF,TGTGCCAGCGGAGGTTGGAGCAATCAGCCCCAGCATTTT
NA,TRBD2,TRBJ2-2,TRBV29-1,CSASPSGYNTGELFF,TGCAGCGCCTCTCCTAGCGGGTACAACACCGGGGAGCTGTTTTTT
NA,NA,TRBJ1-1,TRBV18,CASSRGGADTEAFF,TGTGCCAGCTCCCGCGGGGGCGCGGACACTGAAGCTTTCTTT
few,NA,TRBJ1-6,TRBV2,CASSEGGGYYNSPLHF,TGTGCCAGCAGTGAGGGTGGTGGTTACTATAATTCACCCCTCCACTTT
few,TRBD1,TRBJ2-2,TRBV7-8,CASSYGQGYTGELFF,TGTGCCAGCAGCTACGGACAGGGGTACACCGGGGAGCTGTTTTTT
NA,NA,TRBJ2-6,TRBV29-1,CSVGAHLGSGANVLTF,TGCAGCGTTGGGGCCCATCTGGGCTCTGGGGCCAACGTCCTGACTTTC
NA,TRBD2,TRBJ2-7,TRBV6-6,CASSSGTPGGYEQYF,TGTGCCAGCAGTTCCGGGACCCCGGGAGGATACGAGCAGTACTTC
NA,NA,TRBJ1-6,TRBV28,CASTPGRVGSPLHF,TGTGCCAGCACCCCGGGCAGGGTCGGTTCACCCCTCCACTTT
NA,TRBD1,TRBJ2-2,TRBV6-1,CASREGQGTGELFF,TGTGCCAGCAGGGAAGGACAGGGCACCGGGGAGCTGTTTTTT
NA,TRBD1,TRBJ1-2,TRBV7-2,CASSLGTGGYGYTF,TGTGCCAGCAGCTTGGGAACAGGGGGCTATGGCTACACCTTC
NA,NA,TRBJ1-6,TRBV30,CAWRVPTGYSPLHF,TGTGCCTGGAGAGTGCCTACAGGGTATTCACCCCTCCACTTT
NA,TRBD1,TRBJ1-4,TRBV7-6,CASSKRQGTATNEKLFF,TGTGCCAGCAGCAAACGACAGGGAACTGCAACTAATGAAAAACTGTTTTTT
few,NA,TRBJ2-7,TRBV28,CASRTNAGSYEQYF,TGTGCCAGCAGAACAAATGCAGGTTCCTACGAGCAGTACTTC
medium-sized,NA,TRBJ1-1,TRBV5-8,CASSLDVRSNTEAFF,TGTGCCAGCAGCTTGGACGTTCGATCGAACACTGAAGCTTTCTTT
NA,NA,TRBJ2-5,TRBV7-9,CASSLLRTRQQETQYF,TGTGCCAGCAGCTTATTAAGAACGAGACAACAAGAGACCCAGTACTTC
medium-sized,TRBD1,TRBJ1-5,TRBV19,CASKSYGQGVNQPQHF,TGTGCCAGTAAATCGTACGGACAGGGAGTAAATCAGCCCCAGCATTTT